The 26 T cell receptor beta chains given below trace back to one sample, sequenced in a study of regulatory T cells in long-lasting Graves disease. Libraries of TCR beta came from iRepertoire HTBI primers plus Arm-PCR of CDR3 regions. Each CDR3 protein gets one entry after TCRdb re-called the multiplex PCR reads with MiXCR. The data hold 350,000 to 500,000 distinct CDR3 sequences, with about 15% observed a single time. The time point is: newly diagnosed GD, antithyroid drugs for less than 3 months. Generation of the TCR library employed RNA extracted from PBMCs. The sample also formed part of further work on T cells in Graves' hyperthyroidism and ophthalmopathy.

Sequencing used peripheral blood mononuclear cells (PBMCs), obtained at new diagnosis, from a patient treated with antithyroid drugs. The source of these receptors is a young woman with Graves disease.

A word on this clonotype: Here the CDR3 omits its conserved ending phenylalanine or tryptophan, so a read error is the likely source. The rearrangement joins TRBV18 to TRBJ2-1; no definite D call. Trimming left V 6 bases short and J 7 bases short, with 7 bases between. Germline CDR1 and CDR2: KGHSH and LQKENI. This CDR3 spans 11 amino acids. The CDR3 DNA reads TGTGCCAGCTCTTTAGAGAATGAGCAGTTCGTC. Encoded protein: CASSLENEQFV.

Of note for this clonotype: Only one base separates this from a far larger clonotype, so it likely reflects a read error. The chain couples TRBV20-1 to TRBJ2-3; tentatively, D is TRBD2 (6 bases). The J call could be wrong; TRBJ2-5 is a better fit for the DNA end. CDR1 and CDR2 (germline): DFQATT, SNEGSKA (reference sequence). The CDR3 contains 13 residues. The CDR3 coding sequence is TGCAGTGCTAGTGCAGGGTGGGGGGACACCCAGTACTTC. Translated, it gives CSASAGWGDTQYF.

V and J are TRBV4-3 and TRBJ1-6; D is ambiguous. The CDR3 loop spans 18 amino acids. Trimming stripped 4 bases from V and 1 base from J, with 17 bases between. CDR1 and CDR2 (germline): LGHNA, YSLEER. CDR3 region: CASSPRTHPKSYNSPLHF. For the CDR3, the DNA is TGCGCCAGCAGCCCCCGGACCCATCCAAAGTCCTATAATTCACCCCTCCACTTT.

This clonotype has a count of ten or more. The rearrangement uses TRBV24-1 and TRBJ2-3; TRBD1 agrees at 8 bases. CDR3 size: 17 residues. Germline V gene data show CDR1 as KGHDR and CDR2 as SFDVKD. Trimming removed 0 bases from V and 2 bases from J; junction bases left unmatched: 6. In DNA form, the CDR3 reads TGTGCCACCAGTGATTTGATGGACAGGGATTTCACAGATACGCAGTATTTT. The encoded protein is CATSDLMDRDFTDTQYF.

This clonotype has a handful of counts. The rearrangement joins TRBV20-1 to TRBJ2-1, with D hard to call. There are 13 residues in the CDR3. Trimming removed 4 bases from V and 5 bases from J, with 12 bases in between. CDR1 is DFQATT, CDR2 SNEGSKA, per germline (reference sequence). The CDR3 DNA follows: TGCAGTGCTAAATCACAAAACGACAATGAGCAGTTCTTC. Translation: CSAKSQNDNEQFF.

This clonotype was detected a few times. This CDR3 reads CASSPGSPDYGYTF. In DNA, the CDR3 is TGTGCCAGCAGCCCAGGATCCCCCGACTATGGCTACACCTTC. The V gene is TRBV28, the J gene TRBJ1-2, with no clear D. In germline, CDR1 is MDHEN, CDR2 SYDVKM. Between the trimmed V and J ends, which lost 6 bases and 3 bases, there was a span of 14 bases. CDR3 length: 14 residues.

Regarding this clonotype: The junction shows a germline mismatch at one end, possibly a read error. In nucleotides, the CDR3 is TGTGCCAGCAGCTTAGAGGGCCTAACCGGGGAGCTGGTTTTT. This translates into CASSLEGLTGELVF. The V and J genes are TRBV11-2 and TRBJ2-2; possibly TRBD2 for D (5 bases). The CDR3 sequence is 14 residues long. Germline V gene sequence: CDR1 SGHAT, CDR2 FQNNGV.

This clonotype came up many times. The V and J genes are TRBV29-1 and TRBJ2-5, with 8 bases lining up with TRBD2. The tail of the sequence fits TRBJ2-1 better, so the J call may be wrong. Germline CDR1 is SQVTM and CDR2 is ANQGSEA. The CDR3 contains 15 residues. This CDR3 is CSVDGRGGPGDEQFF. Here the CDR3 DNA reads TGCAGCGTTGACGGGAGGGGAGGGCCGGGGGACGAGCAGTTCTTC.

This chain uses TRBV20-1 with TRBJ2-3; tentatively, D is TRBD2 (5 bases). V gave up 2 bases and J gave up 4 bases, with 19 bases separating them. Germline CDR1 reads DFQATT; CDR2 reads SNEGSKA (reference sequence). The CDR3 consists of 16 residues. CDR3 protein: CSARRNMAGLADTQYF. CDR3 in DNA: TGCAGTGCTAGAAGGAATATGGCGGGCCTCGCAGATACGCAGTATTTT.

The table lists this clonotype with a few counts. The chain links TRBV5-1 to TRBJ2-5; D is perhaps TRBD1 (5 bases). CDR1 and CDR2 (germline): SGHRS, YFSETQ. Between the trimmed V and J ends, which lost 5 bases and 2 bases, there was a span of 16 bases. The CDR3 is 15 amino acids. CDR3 protein: CASRVRTFSQETQYF. In DNA, the CDR3 is TGCGCCAGCAGGGTAAGGACATTCTCGCAAGAGACCCAGTACTTC.

The chain couples TRBV6-2 or TRBV6-3 to TRBJ1-1, with TRBD1 as a possible D gene (5 bases). Germline CDR1 and CDR2: MNHEY and SVGEGT. The germline V and J ends were trimmed by 8 bases and 1 base, with 20 bases remaining between them. The CDR3 is made up of 16 amino acids. CDR3 sequence reads: CASAIPQDTRNTEAFF. CDR3 in DNA: TGTGCCAGCGCGATCCCTCAGGACACCAGGAACACTGAAGCTTTCTTT.

This clonotype was observed a handful of times. The V and J genes are TRBV5-1 and TRBJ2-2; 10 nucleotides align to TRBD2. The CDR3 runs 16 residues. V shed 4 bases, J shed 3 bases, and the junction held 6 bases outside the gene matches. Germline-derived CDR1 and CDR2 are SGHRS and YFSETQ. The CDR3 DNA reads TGCGCCAGCAGCCATCGGACTAGCGGTGACACCGGGGAGCTGTTTTTT. The encoded protein is CASSHRTSGDTGELFF. The whole variable domain, remainder taken from reference TRBV5-1 and TRBJ2-2, is KAGVTQTPRYLIKTRGQQVTLSCSPISGHRSVSWYQQTPGQGLQFLFEYFSETQRNKGNFPGRFSGRQFSNSRSEMNVSTLELGDSALYLCASSHRTSGDTGELFFGEGSRLTVL.

Ten or more counts support this clonotype. The J gene is TRBJ2-1, the V gene TRBV6-1; 15 bases line up with TRBD2. With V trimmed by 5 bases and J by 7 bases, 9 bases remained unmatched. In germline, CDR1 is MNHNS, CDR2 SASEGT. The CDR3 is 17 residues long. CDR3 sequence reads: CASSQPLGLAGGNEQFF. The CDR3 DNA reads TGTGCCAGCAGTCAACCTCTGGGACTAGCGGGAGGAAATGAGCAGTTCTTC.

The table lists this clonotype with many counts. This chain connects TRBV28 to TRBJ1-1; D perhaps matches TRBD1 (6 bases). The V end lost 7 bases, the J end lost 14 bases, and 20 bases lay between the germline ends. CDR3 length equals 12 residues. The germline CDR1 and CDR2 sequences are MDHEN and SYDVKM. CDR3 DNA sequence: TGTGCCAGCACCAAGCCCGGGGGCCAGGGGTTCTTT. Translated: CASTKPGGQGFF.

The sample holds many counts of this clonotype. The CDR3 loop reads CASSQTGSSYYNEQFF. The CDR3 DNA reads TGTGCCAGCAGCCAGACAGGGTCGAGCTACTACAATGAGCAGTTCTTC. V usage is TRBV7-3 and J usage is TRBJ2-1; TRBD1 matches at 7 bases. The CDR3 is made up of 16 amino acids. The V and J ends lost 5 bases and 3 bases, in that order; junction bases with no gene match: 10. The germline CDR1 and CDR2 sequences are SGHTA and FQGTGA. Using reference TRBV7-3 and TRBJ2-1 for the parts outside the CDR3, the full variable domain is GAGVSQTPSNKVTEKGKYVELRCDPISGHTALYWYRQSLGQGPEFLIYFQGTGAADDSGLPNDRFFAVRPEGSVSTLKIQRTERGDSAVYLCASSQTGSSYYNEQFFGPGTRLTVL.

This clonotype turned up a few times. The rearrangement joins TRBV7-2 to TRBJ1-4; a weak D match, TRBD1 (5 bases). The V and J ends lost 1 base and 3 bases respectively, with 12 bases between them. Germline CDR1 and CDR2: SGHTA and FQGNSA. This CDR3 region has 16 residues. CDR3 region: CASSLGGGGANEKLFF. The CDR3 nucleotides read TGTGCCAGCAGCTTAGGCGGGGGGGGGGCTAATGAAAAACTGTTTTTT.

In the case of this clonotype: A much larger clone is a single base away; this may be a read error. The rearrangement joins TRBV28 to TRBJ2-2, with D possibly TRBD2 on 5 matching bases. Germline CDR1 is MDHEN and CDR2 is SYDVKM. CDR3 length equals 18 residues. CDR3 amino acids: CASSLIGFGGTNTGEPFF. Here the CDR3 DNA reads TGTGCCAGCAGTTTAATCGGATTTGGCGGAACGAACACCGGGGAGCCGTTTTTT.

This clonotype has at least ten counts. The chain has TRBV6-1 and TRBJ2-7, with 7 bases fitting TRBD1. Germline V lookup: CDR1 MNHNS, CDR2 SASEGT. This CDR3 has 13 residues. The V and J ends lost 6 bases and 3 bases, in that order; junction bases with no gene match: 5. The CDR3 is CASSRDSYYEQYF. CDR3 coding DNA: TGTGCCAGCAGCCGGGACAGCTACTACGAGCAGTACTTC.

The chain employs TRBV12-3 or TRBV12-4 and TRBJ2-5; 13 nucleotides agree with TRBD2. The length of the CDR3 is 15 residues. Trimming took 5 bases from V and 4 from J; bases not matched to a gene: 4. The CDR3 coding sequence is TGTGCCAGCAGTGGACTAGCGGGAGTGGTAGAGACCCAGTACTTC. Protein: CASSGLAGVVETQYF.

This clonotype came up many times. The chain is built from TRBV30 and TRBJ2-1; D is uncertain. The V and J ends lost 3 bases and 10 bases respectively, with 13 bases between them. Looked up from germline, CDR1 is GTSNPN and CDR2 is SVGIG (reference sequence). The CDR3 totals 12 residues. Here the CDR3 reads CAWRYLFGEQFF. As DNA, the CDR3 is TGTGCCTGGAGATATCTCTTCGGCGAGCAGTTCTTC. The full variable domain, its missing parts supplied by reference TRBV30 and TRBJ2-1, is SQTIHQWPATLVQPVGSPLSLECTVEGTSNPNLYWYRQAAGRGLQLLFYSVGIGQISSEVPQNLSASRPQDRQFILSSKKLLLSDSGFYLCAWRYLFGEQFFGPGTRLTVL.

Comments on this clonotype: This may be a read error: a much more frequent sequence differs by one nucleotide. The V and J genes are TRBV18 and TRBJ1-5, with D unresolved. This CDR3 contains 14 residues. Germline CDR1 is KGHSH and CDR2 is LQKENI. Trimming cost V 6 bases and J 4 bases, with 13 bases left between them. The CDR3: CASSTVYGNQPQHF. CDR3 DNA sequence: TGTGCCAGCTCGACTGTGTATGGGAATCAGCCCCAGCATTTT.

In its sample, this clonotype was seen a few times. The chain joins TRBV4-1 to TRBJ2-7; 11 positions agree with TRBD2. Germline values: CDR1 MGHRA, CDR2 YSYEKL. This CDR3 has 19 residues. V shed 1 base, J shed 3 bases, and the junction held 14 bases outside the gene matches. The CDR3 DNA follows: TGCGCCAGCAGCCAAGGGGGCCGAAGAGGGACTAGCGGAAACTACGAGCAGTACTTC. It encodes CASSQGGRRGTSGNYEQYF.

The genes are TRBV5-4 and TRBJ2-7, with D possibly TRBD2 on 6 matching bases. This CDR3 region has 13 residues. Looked up from germline, CDR1 is SGHNT and CDR2 is YYREEE (reference sequence). V gave up 4 bases and J gave up 2 bases, with 10 bases separating them. CDR3 nucleotides: TGTGCCAGCAGCCCGGAGGGTACCTACGAGCAGTACTTC. Protein product: CASSPEGTYEQYF. The full variable domain, in which reference TRBV5-4 and TRBJ2-7 provide the parts outside the CDR3, is ETGVTQSPTHLIKTRGQQVTLRCSSQSGHNTVSWYQQALGQGPQFIFQYYREEENGRGNFPPRFSGLQFPNYSSELNVNALELDDSALYLCASSPEGTYEQYFGPGTRLTVT.

This rearrangement joins TRBV10-2 to TRBJ2-7; tentative D call: TRBD2 (6 bases). The CDR3 runs to 14 residues. In germline, CDR1 is WSHSY, CDR2 SAAADI. The V end lost 0 bases, the J end lost 3 bases, and 9 bases lay between the germline ends. The CDR3 DNA follows: TGCGCCAGCAGTGAGTCCGGGAGCTACTACGAGCAGTACTTC. Amino acids: CASSESGSYYEQYF.

This clonotype was detected many times. The rearrangement joins TRBV12-3 or TRBV12-4 to TRBJ2-3; TRBD2 aligns across 12 bases. The CDR3 sequence is 18 residues long. Losses at the gene ends were 6 bases for V and 1 base for J; bases not matched to a gene: 11. The DNA of the CDR3 is TGTGCCAGCAGAACCGGGACTAGCGGGCGTGGAGGCACAGATACGCAGTATTTT. Amino acid sequence: CASRTGTSGRGGTDTQYF.

The chain uses TRBV6-5 and TRBJ2-3; D gene uncertain. The length of the CDR3 is 14 residues. The germline V and J ends were trimmed by 2 bases and 2 bases, with 8 bases remaining between them. Germline-derived CDR1 and CDR2 are MNHEY and SVGAGI. The CDR3 loop reads CASSYGSATDTQYF. The CDR3 region has the DNA TGTGCCAGCAGTTACGGGTCGGCCACAGATACGCAGTATTTT.